A selection of T cell receptor beta chains follows, all from one sample in a study of blood T cell repertoires in COVID-19. Clones were sequenced by immunoSEQ multiplex PCR, and TCRdb holds only the in-frame ones, with some missing. The top ten clones hold 1.1% of a sample with a few hundred thousand clones, 75% to 90% of them seen once. The sample comprised PBMCs or T cells enriched from blood (not recorded which). The origin of the receptors is a man aged 30 to 45 who had recovered from COVID-19. The conserved cysteine and the conserved F or W are not part of the CDR3 here.

v_gene	j_gene	CDR3aa
TRBV3-1/TRBV3-2	TRBJ2-3	ASSHLAGTDTQY
TRBV28	TRBJ1-2	ASSRQLYGYT
TRBV27	TRBJ1-2	ASSSARGDIYGYT
TRBV5-1	TRBJ2-2	ASRMQPPVLTGELF
TRBV6-5	TRBJ2-1	ASSWTSGSSGEQF
TRBV6-5	TRBJ2-7	ASRLAGNSYEQY
TRBV5-1	TRBJ1-4	ASSHTGAGEKLF
TRBV5-4	TRBJ1-2	ASSLAVGWEGYT
TRBV6-5	TRBJ2-1	ASRLIDRNEQF
TRBV9	TRBJ1-6	ASSEGQGANSPLH
TRBV9	TRBJ2-2	ASSVAGGTGGNTGELF
TRBV28	TRBJ1-6	ASSRVSYNSPLH
TRBV5-1	TRBJ1-1	ASSPGARGHTEAF
TRBV13	TRBJ2-7	ASSSGTSGTPYEQY
TRBV29-1	TRBJ1-5	SVNAGDREH
TRBV27	TRBJ1-4	ASSFGDSNEKLF
TRBV28	TRBJ2-1	ATRTSLSEQF
TRBV5-1	TRBJ2-1	ASSQRGNGNYNEQF
TRBV6-5	TRBJ2-1	ASSLGTTYNEQF
TRBV30	TRBJ1-2	AFFQGIYSYT
TRBV7-6	TRBJ2-1	ASSLNLAGEGSYNEQF
TRBV30	TRBJ2-7	AWSDRVPEQY
TRBV11-3	TRBJ2-1	ASSPGGLAGVSEQF